This TCR beta chain was identified in a study of graft-versus-host responses after intestinal transplantation. Whole-study context: Grafts that recipients had were multivisceral, liver-intestinal, or isolated intestinal transplants. Among the recipients, all got anti-thymocyte globulin induction and then tacrolimus and steroids for around 3 years.

Trimming took 2 bases from V and 4 from J, leaving 6 bases between them. The CDR3 extends over 12 amino acids. In germline, CDR1 is SGHDT, CDR2 YYEEEE. As regards this clone: Its antigen is not identified.

Data came from immunoSEQ multiplex PCR; TCRdb stores just in-frame clones and leaves some out. The sample lists about 94,000 clones; roughly nine tenths were seen once. This chain connects TRBV5-6 to TRBJ1-2, with D hard to call. The origin of this receptor is a human donor who received an intestinal transplant. This specimen was unstimulated CD8+ T cells sorted from spleen or lymph node cells, taken before intestinal transplant. The CDR3 bases are TGTGCCAGCAGCTTTAGGAGCTATGGCTACACCTTC. This gives the protein CASSFRSYGYTF. The variable domain in full, with the rest retrieved from reference TRBV5-6 and TRBJ1-2, is DAGVTQSPTHLIKTRGQQVTLRCSPKSGHDTVSWYQQALGQGPQFIFQYYEEEERQRGNFPDRFSGHQFPNYSSELNVNALLLGDSALYLCASSFRSYGYTFGSGTRLTVV.